One and the same sample provided the 21 T cell receptor beta chains below, sequenced in a study of a mutant IDH1 vaccine in newly diagnosed glioma. The table came from immunoSEQ multiplex PCR; TCRdb's copy has only in-frame clones and leaves some out. The table has roughly 30,000 clones, over 65% seen once. Their target antigens are unknown. The sample's time point: week 35, safety follow-up. Vaccine doses each comprised 300 ug of mutant IDH1 20-mer peptide, with topical imiquimod. The sample here was PBMCs, taken from a glioma patient whose treatment included an IDH1 peptide vaccine. The receptors originated from a man aged 25 to 45 with glioma.

This clone came up a few times. The chain employs TRBV7-9 and TRBJ1-5; TRBD1 might be the D (6 bases). The CDR3 spans 13 residues. Between the trimmed V and J ends, which lost 4 bases and 3 bases, there was a span of 7 bases. Germline lookup yields CDR1 SEHNR and CDR2 FQNEAQ (reference sequence). The CDR3 coding sequence is TGTGCCAGCAGCTGGGACAACAATCAGCCCCAGCATTTT. As protein: CASSWDNNQPQHF.

The gene calls are TRBV5-6 and TRBJ2-7; TRBD1 matches 8 bases. Germline CDR1 is SGHDT and CDR2 is YYEEEE. V shed 5 bases, J shed 4 bases, and the junction held 11 bases outside the gene matches. CDR3 length: 15 residues. The CDR3 DNA sequence: TGTGCCAGCAGGTACAGGGGGAAGGTCCGGTACGAGCAGTACTTC. It yields the protein CASRYRGKVRYEQYF. The whole variable domain, remainder taken from reference TRBV5-6 and TRBJ2-7, is DAGVTQSPTHLIKTRGQQVTLRCSPKSGHDTVSWYQQALGQGPQFIFQYYEEEERQRGNFPDRFSGHQFPNYSSELNVNALLLGDSALYLCASRYRGKVRYEQYFGPGTRLTVT.

The genes are TRBV7-8 and TRBJ1-2; D is perhaps TRBD1 (5 bases). The CDR3 loop spans 15 amino acids. CDR1 and CDR2 from the germline V gene are SGHVS and FQNEAQ. The ends were cut back, 2 bases at V and 5 bases at J, with 15 bases in the middle. The DNA of the CDR3 is TGTGCCAGCAGCTTAAATAGAATGGAGGGGTATGGCTACACCTTC. Amino acid sequence: CASSLNRMEGYGYTF.

This sequence joins TRBV5-1 and TRBJ1-2; possible D gene TRBD1, 5 bases. Germline CDR1 reads SGHRS; CDR2 reads YFSETQ. This CDR3 comprises 13 residues. V was shortened by 6 bases and J by 8 bases, with 17 bases between the two germline ends. Written as DNA, the CDR3 is TGCGCCAGCAACACTAGAGGGGCTGGCGGCTACACCTTC. It translates to CASNTRGAGGYTF.

The chain couples TRBV29-1 to TRBJ2-1; the match to TRBD2 covers 8 bases. V dropped 1 base and J dropped 10; count of bases not matched to a gene: 12. CDR1 is SQVTM and CDR2 is ANQGSEA in the germline V gene. This CDR3 spans 15 amino acids. CDR3 coding DNA: TGCAGCGTTGAAGCGGACGGGAGGGCCCCGGGGGAGCAGTTCTTC. This translates into CSVEADGRAPGEQFF.

The chain carries TRBV4-1 and TRBJ2-7, with D unclear. V gave up 0 bases and J gave up 3 bases, with 6 bases separating them. The CDR3 runs to 13 residues. The germline CDR1 and CDR2 sequences are MGHRA and YSYEKL. This chain's CDR3 is CASSQDVSYEQYF. Written as DNA, the CDR3 is TGCGCCAGCAGCCAAGACGTCAGCTACGAGCAGTACTTC.

V gene TRBV11-2 combines with J gene TRBJ2-1; the D is unclear. Deletions cut 1 base from V and 5 bases from J, with 6 bases between. CDR1 SGHAT and CDR2 FQNNGV come from the germline V gene. The CDR3 length is 13 residues. CDR3 in DNA: TGTGCCAGCAGCTTAGGTAGGGACAATGAGCAGTTCTTC. Encoded protein: CASSLGRDNEQFF.

This chain uses TRBV5-4 with TRBJ1-2; tentative D call: TRBD1 (5 bases). Trimming pared 4 bases from V and 4 bases from J, leaving 14 bases between. CDR1 SGHNT and CDR2 YYREEE come from the germline V gene (reference sequence). This CDR3 has 14 amino acids. CDR3 DNA: TGTGCCAGCAGCCAGTGGGGGAAAACCTATGGCTACACCTTC. Translating gives CASSQWGKTYGYTF.

This clone has a single count. The rearrangement uses TRBV29-1 and TRBJ2-7; 7 nucleotides line up with TRBD2. V lost 6 bases, J lost 5 bases, and 7 bases stayed unmatched. CDR3 length equals 12 residues. Germline CDR1 reads SQVTM; CDR2 reads ANQGSEA. The CDR3 region is CSVGRGGNEQYF. The CDR3 region has the DNA TGCAGCGTGGGGAGGGGAGGCAACGAGCAGTACTTC.

The chain couples TRBV2 to TRBJ2-1; maybe TRBD2 (6 bases). V was pared by 2 bases and J by 5 bases, with 19 bases between. Germline CDR1 and CDR2: SNHLY and FYNNEI. This CDR3 has 17 amino acids. As DNA, the CDR3 is TGTGCCAGCAGTGAACGGGGCCGATGGGCGGGAAACAATGAGCAGTTCTTC. Translated, it gives CASSERGRWAGNNEQFF.

The V gene is TRBV7-2, the J gene TRBJ2-1, with TRBD2 identical over 7 bases. Germline values: CDR1 SGHTA, CDR2 FQGNSA. CDR3 length equals 14 residues. The trim removed 3 bases at V and 6 bases at J, leaving 5 bases unmatched. CDR3 sequence: CASSLGGRSNEQFF. CDR3 coding DNA: TGTGCCAGCAGCTTGGGCGGGAGAAGCAATGAGCAGTTCTTC.

The chain employs TRBV7-9 and TRBJ1-1, with D possibly being TRBD1 (5 bases). CDR1 is SEHNR, CDR2 FQNEAQ, per germline (reference sequence). V was shortened by 3 bases and J by 1 base, with 12 bases between the two germline ends. This CDR3 is 15 amino acids long. The CDR3 spells CASSFTGSPNTEAFF. Here the CDR3 DNA reads TGTGCCAGCAGCTTCACAGGATCTCCGAACACTGAAGCTTTCTTT.

The rearrangement uses TRBV10-1 and TRBJ1-5, with D possibly TRBD1 on 5 matching bases. The CDR3 consists of 15 residues. Germline CDR1 and CDR2: WNHNN and SYGVQD (reference sequence). The V end lost 2 bases, the J end lost 4 bases, and 12 bases lay between the germline ends. The CDR3 sequence: CASSEGGALNQPQHF. Here the CDR3 DNA reads TGCGCCAGCAGTGAGGGTGGGGCCCTGAATCAGCCCCAGCATTTT.

The gene calls are TRBV11-2 and TRBJ2-1, with TRBD1 matching over 9 bases. The V gene's germline CDR1 is SGHAT and CDR2 FQNNGV. There are 14 residues in the CDR3. Losses at the gene ends were 7 bases for V and 1 base for J; bases not matched to a gene: 2. The CDR3 sequence is CASIGTGSYNEQFF. The CDR3 DNA follows: TGTGCCAGCATAGGGACAGGGTCCTACAATGAGCAGTTCTTC.

V is TRBV4-1 and J is TRBJ2-1, with 10 bases aligning to TRBD2. The V segment lost 7 bases and the J segment 10 bases; nucleotides outside the gene matches: 7. This CDR3 comprises 13 residues. Germline assignment: CDR1 MGHRA and CDR2 YSYEKL. The CDR3 DNA reads TGCGCCAGCACCGACCTAGCGGGAGAGGAGCAGTTCTTC. It codes for CASTDLAGEEQFF.

The chain uses TRBV11-3 and TRBJ2-2; possibly TRBD2 for D (5 bases). The CDR3 runs to 17 residues. V was clipped by 5 bases and J by 3 bases, with 19 bases between them. In germline, CDR1 is SGHNT, CDR2 YENEEA. CDR3 region: CASSPDLRERYTGELFF. For the CDR3, the DNA is TGTGCCAGCAGCCCCGACCTCCGGGAACGATACACCGGGGAGCTGTTTTTT. Full variable domain (missing parts from reference TRBV11-3 and TRBJ2-2): EAGVVQSPRYKIIEKKQPVAFWCNPISGHNTLYWYLQNLGQGPELLIRYENEEAVDDSQLPKDRFSAERLKGVDSTLKIQPAELGDSAVYLCASSPDLRERYTGELFFGEGSRLTVL.

The chain joins TRBV5-1 to TRBJ1-1, with 8 bases lining up with TRBD1. Germline V gene data show CDR1 as SGHRS and CDR2 as YFSETQ. The ends lost 4 bases at V and 1 base at J; junction bases unmatched: 6. This CDR3 is built from 15 residues. The CDR3 is CASSVQTGENTEAFF. The CDR3 DNA is TGCGCCAGCAGCGTCCAGACAGGGGAGAACACTGAAGCTTTCTTT.

This sequence joins TRBV13 and TRBJ2-7; TRBD1 agrees at 10 bases. The CDR3 has 14 amino acids. V dropped 5 bases and J dropped 3; count of bases not matched to a gene: 4. The germline V gene encodes CDR1 PRHDT and CDR2 FYEKMQ (reference sequence). CDR3 region: CASSPRDRGYEQYF. In nucleotides, the CDR3 is TGTGCCAGCAGCCCGCGGGACAGGGGCTACGAGCAGTACTTC.

V usage is TRBV5-5 and J usage is TRBJ2-1; 9 positions agree with TRBD1. V dropped 4 bases and J dropped 2; count of bases not matched to a gene: 4. There are 15 residues in the CDR3. The V gene's germline CDR1 is SGHKS and CDR2 YYEKEE (reference sequence). DNA of the CDR3: TGTGCCAGCAGCACCGGGACAGGGACCTACAATGAGCAGTTCTTC. Encoded protein: CASSTGTGTYNEQFF.

J is TRBJ1-2 and V is TRBV6-1, with D unclear. Germline CDR1 MNHNS, CDR2 SASEGT. V lost 4 bases and J 4 bases, leaving 7 bases between the germline ends. This CDR3 has 12 amino acids. The CDR3 DNA sequence: TGTGCCAGCAGTGGGGCGGGCTATGGCTACACCTTC. Translated: CASSGAGYGYTF.

The J gene is TRBJ2-2, the V gene TRBV7-6; D may be TRBD1 (5 bases). CDR1 and CDR2 from the germline V gene are SGHVS and FNYEAQ. Trimming took 1 base from V and 6 from J, leaving 12 bases between them. The CDR3 spans 15 residues. CDR3: CASSLGRVVAGELFF. The CDR3 region has the DNA TGTGCCAGCAGCTTAGGCAGGGTAGTGGCCGGGGAGCTGTTTTTT.